What follows are 18 T cell receptor beta chains derived from one specimen sequenced in a study of cytomegalovirus exposure and HLA in healthy donors. Clones were sequenced by immunoSEQ multiplex PCR, and TCRdb holds only the in-frame ones, with some missing. The data hold over 60,000 clones, with 90% to 95% observed a single time. What was sequenced was PBMCs. The receptor set was obtained from a man younger than 35 in good health and CMV-seropositive.

The gene calls are TRBV6-5 and TRBJ1-2, with a possible D match to TRBD1 (6 bases). Looked up from germline, CDR1 is MNHEY and CDR2 is SVGAGI. This CDR3 contains 12 residues. V lost 5 bases, J lost 6 bases, and 10 bases lay in between. The CDR3 loop is CASSPGVNGYTF. In nucleotides, the CDR3 is TGTGCCAGCAGTCCAGGGGTTAATGGCTACACCTTC.

The J gene is TRBJ2-1, the V gene TRBV4-1; D might be TRBD2 (6 bases). Germline assignment: CDR1 MGHRA and CDR2 YSYEKL. CDR3 length equals 22 residues. V was pared by 3 bases and J by 0 bases, with 30 bases between. CDR3 nucleotide sequence: TGCGCCAGCAGCCAGTTCCGGGTAGCGGTACGATCCATTACTAGCTCCTACAATGAGCAGTTCTTC. Protein product: CASSQFRVAVRSITSSYNEQFF.

The chain couples TRBV7-8 to TRBJ1-2, with D maybe TRBD1 (5 bases). V gave up 1 base and J gave up 3 bases, with 12 bases separating them. The CDR3 length is 15 residues. The V gene's germline CDR1 is SGHVS and CDR2 FQNEAQ. The CDR3 region is CASSLVLGVDYGYTF. The CDR3 nucleotides read TGTGCCAGCAGCTTAGTGTTAGGGGTCGACTATGGCTACACCTTC.

The chain is built from TRBV4-1 and TRBJ2-1; TRBD2 might be the D (5 bases). The CDR3 contains 15 residues. CDR1 and CDR2 (germline): MGHRA, YSYEKL. Trimming shortened V by 6 bases and J by 0 bases, and 12 bases separated the two germline ends. The CDR3 DNA reads TGCGCCAGCAGATTCCAGCGGAGCTCCTACAATGAGCAGTTCTTC. Translation: CASRFQRSSYNEQFF.

The J gene is TRBJ2-3, the V gene TRBV6-1; TRBD2 aligns across 14 bases. In germline, CDR1 is MNHNS, CDR2 SASEGT. V gave up 2 bases and J gave up 6 bases; unmatched junction bases: 7. This CDR3 is 17 amino acids long. The CDR3 bases are TGTGCCAGCAGTGAACCGGGACTAGCGGGAGAGCGCGATACGCAGTATTTT. Translating it yields CASSEPGLAGERDTQYF.

The chain couples TRBV18 to TRBJ2-2, with TRBD1 matching over 8 bases. This CDR3 comprises 16 residues. Germline V gives CDR1 KGHSH, CDR2 LQKENI. Trimming removed 2 bases from V and 3 bases from J; junction bases left unmatched: 5. CDR3 protein: CASSPGQGLDTGELFF. The CDR3 bases are TGTGCCAGCTCACCAGGACAGGGCTTGGACACCGGGGAGCTGTTTTTT.

A single count supports this clone. The J gene is TRBJ1-2, the V gene TRBV7-2, with 7 bases matching TRBD1. The trim removed 1 base at V and 0 bases at J, leaving 8 bases unmatched. Germline loops: CDR1 SGHTA, CDR2 FQGNSA. The CDR3 consists of 17 residues. The CDR3 protein is CASSLDPGGGPNYGYTF. The CDR3 bases are TGTGCCAGCAGCTTAGATCCAGGGGGAGGCCCTAACTATGGCTACACCTTC.

V is TRBV18 and J is TRBJ2-2, with D perhaps TRBD1 (7 bases). The CDR3 consists of 16 residues. V was cut by 3 bases and J by 1 base, with 12 bases left in between. CDR1 is KGHSH and CDR2 is LQKENI in the germline V gene. The CDR3 DNA follows: TGTGCCAGCTCACCTCAGCAGGGGGGGAACACCGGGGAGCTGTTTTTT. Encoded protein: CASSPQQGGNTGELFF.

The rearrangement joins TRBV4-1 to TRBJ2-1, with 9 nucleotides matching TRBD2. In germline, CDR1 is MGHRA, CDR2 YSYEKL. V lost 2 bases and J lost 7; bases outside the gene matches: 9. This CDR3 is built from 16 residues. CDR3 bases: TGCGCCAGCAGCCAAATAGCGGGAGTAGTTTTAAATGAGCAGTTCTTC. Amino acids: CASSQIAGVVLNEQFF.

The chain recombines TRBV4-1 with TRBJ1-5, with TRBD1 matching 10 bases. Germline CDR1 and CDR2: MGHRA and YSYEKL. CDR3 length equals 20 residues. J was trimmed by 1 base and V by 3 bases; bases with no gene match: 15. This chain's CDR3 is CASSHQPGTGALSSNQPQHF. The CDR3 DNA follows: TGCGCCAGCAGCCACCAGCCCGGGACAGGGGCTCTCTCGAGCAATCAGCCCCAGCATTTT.

By frequency in the sample, this clone is medium-sized. The chain recombines TRBV30 with TRBJ1-6; the D gene is possibly TRBD1 (5 bases). Germline CDR1 and CDR2: GTSNPN and SVGIG (reference sequence). This CDR3 is built from 15 residues. Between the trimmed V and J ends, which lost 5 bases and 10 bases, there was a span of 21 bases. CDR3 DNA sequence: TGTGCCTGGCAGAGTAAGGGGTCGGATTGGTCACCCCTCCACTTT. Translating it yields CAWQSKGSDWSPLHF. Based on the CDR3 plus reference TRBV30 and TRBJ1-6, the full variable domain is SQTIHQWPATLVQPVGSPLSLECTVEGTSNPNLYWYRQAAGRGLQLLFYSVGIGQISSEVPQNLSASRPQDRQFILSSKKLLLSDSGFYLCAWQSKGSDWSPLHFGNGTRLTVT.

This clone showed up just once. This chain connects TRBV7-8 to TRBJ2-7; 8 nucleotides align to TRBD2. The CDR3 sequence is 16 residues long. Germline CDR1 is SGHVS and CDR2 is FQNEAQ. V shed 5 bases and J 3 bases; nucleotides not matched to a gene: 12. DNA for the CDR3: TGTGCCAGCAGCCCCCGGGGCGGGAGGACACTCTACGAGCAGTACTTC. As protein: CASSPRGGRTLYEQYF.

The chain has TRBV30 and TRBJ1-4, with TRBD1 as a possible D gene (5 bases). V was trimmed by 6 bases and J by 8 bases, leaving 13 bases between them. CDR1 GTSNPN and CDR2 SVGIG come from the germline V gene (reference sequence). This CDR3 comprises 12 residues. CDR3 amino acids: CACRRVGEKLFF. The CDR3 DNA follows: TGTGCCTGTCGCAGGGTAGGGGAAAAACTGTTTTTT.

This sequence joins TRBV7-3 and TRBJ2-7; D possibly corresponds to TRBD2 (5 bases). V was pared by 5 bases and J by 2 bases, with 16 bases between. The CDR3 runs to 15 residues. In germline, CDR1 is SGHTA, CDR2 FQGTGA. This CDR3 reads CASSPGILGPYEQYF. CDR3 DNA: TGTGCCAGCAGCCCCGGAATACTAGGGCCCTACGAGCAGTACTTC.

The V call is TRBV30, the J call TRBJ2-5; 13 positions agree with TRBD2. This CDR3 comprises 18 residues. The V and J ends lost 3 bases and 5 bases, in that order; junction bases with no gene match: 15. Germline V CDR1 and CDR2: GTSNPN, SVGIG (reference sequence). The CDR3 sequence is CAWSSSRTSGRGPETQYF. In nucleotides, the CDR3 is TGTGCCTGGAGCTCCTCGCGTACTAGCGGGAGGGGGCCGGAGACCCAGTACTTC.

The chain joins TRBV19 to TRBJ2-7, with TRBD1 as a possible D gene (5 bases). This CDR3 is 15 amino acids long. Per germline, CDR1 LNHDA and CDR2 SQIVND (reference sequence). V was clipped by 6 bases and J by 3 bases, with 18 bases between them. The CDR3: CASRPIDGRDYEQYF. CDR3 nucleotide sequence: TGTGCCAGTAGACCCATAGACGGCAGGGACTACGAGCAGTACTTC.

V usage is TRBV4-3 and J usage is TRBJ2-3; D is unclear. Germline CDR1 reads LGHNA; CDR2 reads YSLEER. V was cut by 0 bases and J by 1 base, with 17 bases left in between. This CDR3 has 18 amino acids. CDR3 in amino acids: CASSQDLRPPTGTDTQYF. The CDR3 DNA is TGCGCCAGCAGCCAAGATCTACGCCCCCCCACAGGCACAGATACGCAGTATTTT.

The rearrangement links TRBV2 to TRBJ1-1; D not certain. The germline V and J ends were trimmed by 3 bases and 6 bases, with 5 bases remaining between them. This CDR3 has 11 residues. Germline V gene lookup returns CDR1 SNHLY and CDR2 FYNNEI. Here the CDR3 reads CASSDQAEAFF. CDR3 sequence (DNA): TGTGCCAGCAGTGATCAGGCTGAAGCTTTCTTT.